The 5 T cell receptor beta chains reported below all come from one sample, sequenced in a study of post-analysis software for immune sequencing data. Study conclusions and caveats: There were five TRBV segments more frequent in patients than controls, and TRBV5-6, TRBV5-1 and TRBV20-1 were among them.

Carried by the TCR beta cDNA libraries were unique molecular identifiers. TCRdb ran MiXCR on the PCR reads and lists one entry per CDR3 protein. Among approximately 730,000 distinct CDR3 sequences listed, 46% were seen once. Their target antigens are unknown. Sequenced sample: blood. These receptors came from a girl between 10 and 17 years old with multiple sclerosis.

J is TRBJ2-5 and V is TRBV3-1, with a possible D match to TRBD2 (6 bases). The CDR3 sequence is 15 residues long. The V end was cut by 4 bases, the J end by 1 base, with 13 bases between. Per germline, CDR1 LGHDT and CDR2 YNNKEL (reference sequence). For the CDR3, the DNA is TGTGCCAGCAGCCCCGCGAGGAGGGTCCAAGAGACCCAGTACTTC. The encoded protein is CASSPARRVQETQYF.

In this sample, this clonotype turned up once. The chain recombines TRBV7-9 with TRBJ2-5, with D unclear. Per germline, CDR1 SEHNR and CDR2 FQNEAQ (reference sequence). This CDR3 comprises 18 residues. Between the trimmed V and J ends, which lost 4 bases and 11 bases, there was a span of 32 bases. The DNA for the CDR3 is TGTGCCAGCAGCTCAGCAAAGGATAGATCTTTTTTTTTGTATGAGCAGTACTTC. Protein sequence: CASSSAKDRSFFLYEQYF.

The chain uses TRBV7-9 and TRBJ2-7; 8 positions match TRBD1. The CDR3 extends over 15 amino acids. Germline V lookup: CDR1 SEHNR, CDR2 FQNEAQ (reference sequence). V was pared by 6 bases and J by 3 bases, with 10 bases of the junction left unmatched. The CDR3 coding sequence is TGTGCCAGCAGTGCCCCGGGACAGGATTACTACGAGCAGTACTTC. It specifies CASSAPGQDYYEQYF.

V is TRBV5-1 and J is TRBJ2-4; D is perhaps TRBD1 (5 bases). The J call is in doubt because the DNA end fits TRBJ2-5 better. The germline CDR1 and CDR2 sequences are SGHRS and YFSETQ. There are 16 residues in the CDR3. The CDR3 DNA reads as TGCGCCAGCAGCTTGGCAGGGTTGTCTAATCAAGAGACCCAGTACTTC. This translates into CASSLAGLSNQETQYF.

V is TRBV7-2 and J is TRBJ2-1; 13 nucleotides align to TRBD2. This CDR3 is built from 18 residues. Trimming took 4 bases from V and 0 from J; bases not matched to a gene: 6. CDR1 and CDR2 from the germline V gene are SGHTA and FQGNSA. The CDR3: CASSSGLAGVGSYNEQFF. The DNA of the CDR3 is TGTGCCAGCAGCTCCGGACTAGCGGGGGTCGGCTCCTACAATGAGCAGTTCTTC.